This is a list of T cell receptor beta chains from one sample in a study of graft-versus-host responses after intestinal transplantation. These receptors' targets are unknown. TCRdb's table, derived via immunoSEQ multiplex PCR, lists solely in-frame clones and lacks some. The sample carries roughly 110,000 clones, more than 90% recorded once. The source material was unstimulated CD4+ T cells sorted from spleen or lymph node cells, sampled before transplant. The receptors here all came from a human donor who was the organ donor for an intestinal transplant. CDR3s include the opening cysteine and the closing phenylalanine or tryptophan. A D gene is named only where the DNA matches it firmly. The listing skips clone size in some rows; elsewhere it reads once, few, many or a size class.

v_gene	j_gene	d_gene	abundance	CDR3aa	CDR3nt
TRBV2	TRBJ2-3	TRBD2	NA	CASSGVGGGITDTQYF	TGTGCCAGCAGTGGTGTGGGGGGAGGGATCACAGATACGCAGTATTTT
TRBV13	TRBJ1-1	TRBD1	NA	CASSFYRGEAFF	TGTGCCAGCAGCTTCTACAGGGGGGAAGCTTTCTTT
TRBV6-6	TRBJ2-3	NA	NA	CASHGQIDNTQYF	TGTGCCAGCCATGGACAGATAGATAATACGCAGTATTTT
TRBV19	TRBJ2-2	NA	NA	CASSIDRGVTGELFF	TGTGCCAGTAGTATAGACAGGGGGGTCACCGGGGAGCTGTTTTTT
TRBV5-1	TRBJ2-1	TRBD2	NA	CASTERASGISYNEQFF	TGCGCCAGCACCGAGAGGGCTAGCGGGATCTCCTACAATGAGCAGTTCTTC
TRBV7-3	TRBJ2-3	NA	once	CASSQGVTSTDTQYF	TGTGCCAGCAGCCAAGGGGTGACTAGCACAGATACGCAGTATTTT
TRBV6-6	TRBJ2-2	TRBD2	NA	CASSIPGGVSGELFF	TGTGCCAGCAGTATACCCGGGGGGGTATCGGGGGAGCTGTTTTTT
TRBV7-2	TRBJ2-2	TRBD1	NA	CASSLKSMRTGPFTGELFF	TGTGCCAGCAGCTTAAAGTCTATGAGGACAGGTCCTTTTACCGGGGAGCTGTTTTTT
TRBV28	TRBJ1-4	NA	NA	CASSSVALTVNEKLFF	TGTGCCAGCAGCTCTGTAGCTCTCACAGTGAATGAAAAACTGTTTTTT
TRBV6-1	TRBJ2-2	TRBD2	NA	CASSDGLAGTGELFF	TGTGCCAGCAGCGACGGACTAGCGGGGACCGGGGAGCTGTTTTTT
TRBV11-2	TRBJ1-5	NA	NA	CASSLGRQGFSNQPQHF	TGTGCCAGCAGCTTAGGAAGGCAGGGGTTTAGCAATCAGCCCCAGCATTTT
TRBV5-1	TRBJ1-2	NA	NA	CASSLEGNYGYTF	TGCGCCAGCAGCTTAGAGGGGAACTATGGCTACACCTTC
TRBV6-1	TRBJ2-3	NA	NA	CATKHGGRTDTQYF	TGTGCCACCAAGCACGGGGGCCGCACAGATACGCAGTATTTT
TRBV7-3	TRBJ2-3	NA	NA	CASSLNAGSTDTQYF	TGTGCCAGCAGCTTAAACGCGGGAAGCACAGATACGCAGTATTTT
TRBV2	TRBJ1-4	NA	NA	CATKGGINEKLFF	TGTGCCACCAAAGGTGGGATAAATGAAAAACTGTTTTTT
TRBV9	TRBJ2-1	NA	NA	CASSVGAGHNEQFF	TGTGCCAGCAGCGTCGGCGCGGGCCACAATGAGCAGTTCTTC
TRBV4-2	TRBJ2-5	TRBD2	NA	CASSQDTSGIQETQYF	TGTGCCAGCAGCCAAGATACTAGCGGGATTCAAGAGACCCAGTACTTC
TRBV6-6	TRBJ1-1	NA	NA	CASHPKGRWNTEAFF	TGTGCCAGCCACCCGAAGGGACGGTGGAACACTGAAGCTTTCTTT
TRBV19	TRBJ2-7	TRBD2	NA	CASSPRSGRTSYEQYF	TGTGCCAGTAGTCCACGCAGCGGGAGGACCTCCTACGAGCAGTACTTC
TRBV9	TRBJ2-1	NA	NA	CASSASVGSSSYNEQFF	TGTGCCAGCAGCGCCTCTGTCGGGTCGAGCTCCTACAATGAGCAGTTCTTC
TRBV10-3	TRBJ1-5	TRBD1	few	CAIGQGNQPQHF	TGTGCCATCGGACAGGGCAATCAGCCCCAGCATTTT
TRBV9	TRBJ1-2	NA	NA	CASSQNRNGPGGDGYTF	TGTGCCAGCAGCCAAAACCGGAATGGACCCGGGGGCGACGGCTACACCTTC
TRBV6-6	TRBJ1-1	NA	few	CASSYSTGNTEAFF	TGTGCCAGCAGTTACTCAACAGGGAACACTGAAGCTTTCTTT
TRBV6-5	TRBJ1-5	TRBD1	NA	CASSPGQANQPQHF	TGTGCCAGCAGTCCGGGACAGGCTAATCAGCCCCAGCATTTT
TRBV20-1	TRBJ2-7	NA	NA	CSARGNEQYF	TGCAGTGCTAGAGGGAACGAGCAGTACTTC
TRBV6-1	TRBJ2-7	TRBD2	NA	CASSGTSGRGTTYEQYF	TGTGCCAGCAGTGGGACTAGCGGGAGGGGAACGACCTACGAGCAGTACTTC
TRBV2	TRBJ2-1	NA	NA	CASSTRVGGSNEQFF	TGTGCCAGTAGCACCAGAGTGGGGGGTAGCAATGAGCAGTTCTTC
TRBV19	TRBJ2-3	TRBD2	NA	CASSAGVRTDTQYF	TGTGCCAGTAGTGCGGGGGTCCGCACAGATACGCAGTATTTT
TRBV27	TRBJ2-7	TRBD1	NA	CASRRDRFSYEQYF	TGTGCCAGCAGACGGGACAGGTTCTCCTACGAGCAGTACTTC
TRBV4-3	TRBJ1-5	NA	NA	CASSQEGGDQPQHF	TGCGCCAGCAGCCAAGAAGGGGGGGATCAGCCCCAGCATTTT
TRBV19	TRBJ2-7	TRBD2	NA	CASSIRVAGGWEQYF	TGTGCCAGTAGTATCCGGGTAGCGGGAGGTTGGGAGCAGTACTTC